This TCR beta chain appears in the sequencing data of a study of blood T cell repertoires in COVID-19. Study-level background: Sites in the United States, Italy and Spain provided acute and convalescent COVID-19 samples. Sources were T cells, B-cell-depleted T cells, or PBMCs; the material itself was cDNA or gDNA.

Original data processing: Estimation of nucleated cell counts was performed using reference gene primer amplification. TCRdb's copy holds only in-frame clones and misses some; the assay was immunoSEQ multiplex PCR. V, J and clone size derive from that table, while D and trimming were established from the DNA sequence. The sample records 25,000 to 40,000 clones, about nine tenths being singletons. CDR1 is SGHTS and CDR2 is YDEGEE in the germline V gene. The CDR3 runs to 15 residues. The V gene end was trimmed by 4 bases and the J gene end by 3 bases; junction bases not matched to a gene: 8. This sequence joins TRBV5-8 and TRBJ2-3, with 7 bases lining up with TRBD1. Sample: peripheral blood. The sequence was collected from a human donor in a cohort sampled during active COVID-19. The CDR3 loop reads CASSPGTETTDTQYF. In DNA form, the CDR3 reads TGTGCCAGCAGCCCCGGGACAGAAACAACAGATACGCAGTATTTT.